What follows are 23 T cell receptor beta chains derived from one specimen sequenced in a study of human T cells and chemical hapten exposure. MiXCR was run by TCRdb on the RACE reads, yielding one entry per CDR3 protein. This repertoire shows 380,000 or so distinct CDR3 sequences, 5% to 6.5% found once; its top ten account for roughly 8.2%. Time point of the sample: pre-sensitization, week 0. Treatment: therapeutic diphenylcyclopropenone sensitization with weekly scalp DPC. Sequencing used whole blood, obtained in connection with sensitization to the hapten diphenylcyclopropenone (DPC). The receptors stem from a young woman with alopecia areata. Some clones in this sample may be carry-over from other donors' samples.

This clonotype came up many times. V and J are TRBV5-1 and TRBJ1-1; D perhaps matches TRBD1 (5 bases). Trimming took 1 base from V and 5 from J, leaving 21 bases between them. This CDR3 is built from 17 residues. Germline V lookup: CDR1 SGHRS, CDR2 YFSETQ. The CDR3 sequence: CASSLTQTGLGGTEAFF. The DNA of the CDR3 is TGCGCCAGCAGCTTGACCCAAACAGGCCTGGGAGGAACTGAAGCTTTCTTT.

The genes are TRBV4-2 and TRBJ2-6; D not certain. The CDR3 is made up of 19 amino acids. Trimming removed 0 bases from V and 2 bases from J, with 17 bases in between. The germline V gene encodes CDR1 LGHNA and CDR2 YNFKEQ. CDR3 DNA: TGTGCCAGCAGCCAAGATCACGACCGCTCATACGCTGGGGCCAACGTCCTGACTTTC. As protein: CASSQDHDRSYAGANVLTF.

The chain's CDR3 is CSARDRGPVGVLFF. In DNA, the CDR3 is TGCAGTGCACGCGACAGGGGGCCCGTCGGGGTACTGTTTTTT. The chain recombines TRBV20-1 with TRBJ1-4; 10 bases agree with TRBD1. V lost 6 bases, J lost 13 bases, and 14 bases stayed unmatched. Germline V gives CDR1 DFQATT, CDR2 SNEGSKA (reference sequence). The CDR3 runs to 14 residues.

This clonotype has at least ten counts. The V and J genes are TRBV18 and TRBJ2-1; 13 bases align to TRBD2. This CDR3 spans 15 amino acids. Germline values: CDR1 KGHSH, CDR2 LQKENI. V shed 0 bases and J 10 bases; nucleotides not matched to a gene: 3. The CDR3 region has the DNA TGTGCCAGCTCACCACCGACTAGCGGGGGGTTCGAGCAGTTCTTC. Translated, it gives CASSPPTSGGFEQFF.

This clonotype was seen a few times. The chain recombines TRBV20-1 with TRBJ1-5; weak D call: TRBD1 (5 bases). V lost 2 bases to trimming and J lost 0 bases, with 14 bases between them. Looked up from germline, CDR1 is DFQATT and CDR2 is SNEGSKA (reference sequence). This CDR3 comprises 16 residues. As DNA, the CDR3 is TGCAGTGCTAGATCCGGGACTCGGGGTAGCAATCAGCCCCAGCATTTT. Its protein is CSARSGTRGSNQPQHF.

V usage is TRBV7-9 and J usage is TRBJ2-7; D ambiguous. The germline gives CDR1 SEHNR, CDR2 FQNEAQ (reference sequence). CDR3 size: 12 residues. Trimming pared 5 bases from V and 7 bases from J, leaving 12 bases between. CDR3 nucleotides: TGTGCCAGCAGCCCCGGGTCATCAGAGCAGTACTTC. Its translation is CASSPGSSEQYF.

This clonotype was found many times. The chain couples TRBV6-2 or TRBV6-3 to TRBJ2-3; 13 nucleotides agree with TRBD2. V dropped 5 bases and J dropped 1; count of bases not matched to a gene: 3. Germline V gene data show CDR1 as MNHEY and CDR2 as SVGEGT. CDR3 size: 16 residues. The CDR3 loop is CASSTGLAGGTDTQYF. The DNA for the CDR3 is TGTGCCAGCAGTACCGGACTAGCGGGGGGCACAGATACGCAGTATTTT.

In its sample, this clonotype was seen many times. The gene calls are TRBV6-6 and TRBJ2-3; D unclear. The germline V gene encodes CDR1 MNHNY and CDR2 SVGAGI (reference sequence). Trimming left V 5 bases short and J 2 bases short, with 11 bases between. The CDR3 has 14 amino acids. CDR3 bases: TGTGCCAGCAGTCAATGGGCTGTCACAGATACGCAGTATTTT. Its protein is CASSQWAVTDTQYF.

This chain uses TRBV5-1 with TRBJ2-5, with D possibly TRBD2 on 5 matching bases. This CDR3 has 14 amino acids. V was clipped by 0 bases and J by 3 bases, with 9 bases between them. Germline V CDR1 and CDR2: SGHRS, YFSETQ. CDR3 region: CASSLASREETQYF. Here the CDR3 DNA reads TGCGCCAGCAGCTTGGCCTCGCGGGAAGAGACCCAGTACTTC.

This clonotype was recorded a few times. The chain recombines TRBV11-2 with TRBJ2-2, with D unclear. V shed 1 base and J shed 8 bases, with 8 bases lying between them. Germline CDR1 reads SGHAT; CDR2 reads FQNNGV. The CDR3 runs 13 residues. The CDR3: CASSLAPAGELFF. The CDR3 bases are TGTGCCAGCAGCTTAGCCCCCGCGGGGGAGCTGTTTTTT.

The chain couples TRBV20-1 to TRBJ1-4, with TRBD1 as a possible D gene (6 bases). The CDR3 runs to 12 residues. Germline V CDR1 and CDR2: DFQATT, SNEGSKA (reference sequence). V gave up 2 bases and J gave up 6 bases, with 7 bases separating them. CDR3 sequence (DNA): TGCAGTGCTAGATCAGGGGATGAAAAACTGTTTTTT. This sequence encodes CSARSGDEKLFF.

The table lists this clonotype with many counts. The gene calls are TRBV11-2 and TRBJ2-7, with 7 bases aligning to TRBD1. After removal of 0 bases from V and 5 bases from J, the junction contained 7 bases not matched to a gene. The length of the CDR3 is 15 residues. Looked up from germline, CDR1 is SGHAT and CDR2 is FQNNGV. The CDR3 bases are TGTGCCAGCAGCTTAGATCGCACAGGGGTCCACGAGCAGTACTTC. Protein sequence: CASSLDRTGVHEQYF.

There are a few counts of this clonotype. The chain carries TRBV4-3 and TRBJ2-7; 8 positions match TRBD1. V gave up 0 bases and J gave up 2 bases; unmatched junction bases: 6. Germline V gives CDR1 LGHNA, CDR2 YSLEER. CDR3 length: 16 amino acids. CDR3 DNA sequence: TGCGCCAGCAGCCAAGAACCCGGGACAGGTCCCTACGAGCAGTACTTC. It yields the protein CASSQEPGTGPYEQYF.

This clonotype has just a few counts. The rearrangement links TRBV10-3 to TRBJ2-5; unclear D gene. This CDR3 region has 12 residues. V dropped 6 bases and J dropped 4 bases, with 9 bases sitting between them. The germline V gene encodes CDR1 ENHRY and CDR2 SYGVKD. DNA for the CDR3: TGTGCCATCAGCCTAGACCGAGAGACCCAGTACTTC. Translation: CAISLDRETQYF.

This clonotype occurred many times. The V call is TRBV12-3 or TRBV12-4, the J call TRBJ1-2; TRBD1 matches at 7 bases. The CDR3 is 13 residues long. J lost 8 bases, V lost 2 bases, and 5 bases had no gene match. The CDR3 bases are TGTGCCAGCAGTTTACAGGGGGGCTGGGGCTACACCTTC. This encodes CASSLQGGWGYTF.

This clonotype was recorded at least ten times. This chain connects TRBV20-1 to TRBJ2-3; D perhaps matches TRBD2 (5 bases). CDR3 length equals 14 residues. The V and J ends lost 5 bases and 0 bases respectively, with 12 bases between them. Germline lookup yields CDR1 DFQATT and CDR2 SNEGSKA (reference sequence). DNA for the CDR3: TGCAGTGCTTACGGCGGGCCTAGCACAGATACGCAGTATTTT. Amino acid sequence: CSAYGGPSTDTQYF.

The rearrangement joins TRBV20-1 to TRBJ2-2; TRBD2 matches 12 bases. This CDR3 is 15 amino acids long. Losses at the gene ends were 3 bases for V and 6 bases for J; bases not matched to a gene: 5. Germline CDR1 reads DFQATT; CDR2 reads SNEGSKA (reference sequence). As DNA, the CDR3 is TGCAGTGCTAGTAGGCTAGCGGGGGGGCCCGGGGAGCTGTTTTTT. It yields the protein CSASRLAGGPGELFF.

This clonotype was recorded at least ten times. This chain uses TRBV18 with TRBJ2-5; TRBD2 matches 12 bases. V shed 0 bases and J 4 bases; nucleotides not matched to a gene: 3. Per germline, CDR1 KGHSH and CDR2 LQKENI. The CDR3 contains 16 residues. The CDR3 is CASSPPSLAGGETQYF. In DNA form, the CDR3 reads TGTGCCAGCTCACCACCGTCACTAGCGGGGGGAGAGACCCAGTACTTC.

This chain joins TRBV12-3 or TRBV12-4 and TRBJ2-5; D is possibly TRBD1 (7 bases). The V end lost 7 bases, the J end lost 6 bases, and 30 bases lay between the germline ends. This CDR3 is 18 amino acids long. CDR3 in DNA: TGTGCCAGCACCATTAACAGGCAGGGGGAGGTATTGGGGAAGACCCAGTACTTC. Its translation is CASTINRQGEVLGKTQYF.

The chain couples TRBV15 to TRBJ1-4, with D tentatively TRBD1 (5 bases). V lost 5 bases and J 5 bases, leaving 12 bases between the germline ends. This CDR3 is built from 14 residues. CDR1 is LNHNV and CDR2 is YYDKDF in the germline V gene (reference sequence). In DNA form, the CDR3 reads TGTGCCACCAGCTGGGACCGCCAAAATGAAAAACTGTTTTTT. It yields the protein CATSWDRQNEKLFF.

This clonotype has a handful of counts. The J gene is TRBJ2-6, the V gene TRBV2; 10 nucleotides agree with TRBD1. Germline CDR1 and CDR2: SNHLY and FYNNEI. The CDR3 spans 14 residues. V gave up 5 bases and J gave up 12 bases; unmatched junction bases: 7. The CDR3 DNA reads TGTGCCAGCAGTCCCGGGACAGGGGTCTTCGTCCTGACTTTC. It yields the protein CASSPGTGVFVLTF.

The chain joins TRBV20-1 to TRBJ2-5; the D is unclear. The germline V gene has CDR1 DFQATT and CDR2 SNEGSKA (reference sequence). Trimming removed 2 bases from V and 1 base from J, with 8 bases in between. The CDR3 has 13 amino acids. The CDR3: CSARSPSQETQYF. The CDR3 nucleotides read TGCAGTGCTAGAAGTCCTAGCCAAGAGACCCAGTACTTC.

This clonotype turned up a few times. The chain couples TRBV15 to TRBJ2-1; possibly TRBD1 for D (6 bases). CDR1 is LNHNV and CDR2 is YYDKDF in the germline V gene (reference sequence). V was clipped by 3 bases and J by 5 bases, with 14 bases between them. The CDR3 has 15 residues. In nucleotides, the CDR3 is TGTGCCACCAGCAGGAAGGGGGACCCCGACAATGAGCAGTTCTTC. Protein product: CATSRKGDPDNEQFF.